The clone carrying this T cell receptor (beta chain) was recorded at least ten times. This sample was included in a study of low-dose radiotherapy and immunotherapy resistance in tumors. In the study overall: A dose of 1 Gy per fraction every two weeks went to Cohort 2, totaling 13 Gy over 26 weeks. Intravenous cyclophosphamide 200 mg/m2 was given every two weeks, one day before radiation and immunotherapy. Patients' oral aspirin dose was 300 mg daily across four cycles from cycle 1 day 1.

The ends were cut back, 5 bases at V and 3 bases at J, with 11 bases in the middle. This CDR3 is built from 13 residues. The germline gives CDR1 LNHDA, CDR2 SQIVND (reference sequence). TRAV- and TRBV-specific primers, spanning alpha and beta chains, primed first-strand cDNA. The TCRs were subjected to amplification over approximately 20 PCR cycles employing a constant-region primer in conjunction with a V-primer adapter. Isolated mRNA was amplified by in vitro transcription. One entry per CDR3 protein, called by TCRdb with MiXCR from the reads. Found here are 70,000 to 95,000 distinct CDR3 sequences, roughly a sixth of them singletons; the top ten hold 2.8%. Specified time point: before trial treatment.

The sequence derives from a male donor with prostate cancer. The specimen was PBMCs, collected before treatment. The V gene is TRBV19, the J gene TRBJ2-7; the D is unclear. The CDR3 is CASSPSHLYEQYF. CDR3 nucleotides: TGTGCCAGTAGTCCGAGTCACCTCTACGAGCAGTACTTC.